One and the same sample provided the 2 T cell receptor beta chains below, sequenced in a study of T cell repertoires in cytomegalovirus infection. TCRdb itself ran the reads through MiXCR, one entry per CDR3 protein. The sample lists about 220,000 distinct CDR3 sequences; approximately 38% were seen once. Their antigens remain unidentified. Sample: CD8+ T cells from cultured PBMCs, taken from culture after CMV antigen stimulation. The receptors come from a human donor in good health (CMV status not recorded). Some clones in this sample may be carry-over from other donors' samples.

The sample holds a few counts of this clonotype. The CDR3 sequence is CASNPEGYSNQPQHF. In nucleotides, the CDR3 is TGTGCCAGCAACCCTGAAGGGTATAGCAATCAGCCCCAGCATTTT. The J gene is TRBJ1-5, the V gene TRBV2; D gene unclear. This CDR3 contains 15 residues. The V and J ends lost 7 bases and 0 bases respectively, with 13 bases between them. Germline values: CDR1 SNHLY, CDR2 FYNNEI.

The J gene is TRBJ2-7, the V gene TRBV6-6; a possible D gene is TRBD2 (7 bases). In germline, CDR1 is MNHNY, CDR2 SVGAGI (reference sequence). This CDR3 region has 14 residues. V lost 7 bases to trimming and J lost 3 bases, with 16 bases between them. The CDR3 coding sequence is TGTGCCAGCAACTTAGGGGGGGCGGACTACGAGCAGTACTTC. This sequence encodes CASNLGGADYEQYF.